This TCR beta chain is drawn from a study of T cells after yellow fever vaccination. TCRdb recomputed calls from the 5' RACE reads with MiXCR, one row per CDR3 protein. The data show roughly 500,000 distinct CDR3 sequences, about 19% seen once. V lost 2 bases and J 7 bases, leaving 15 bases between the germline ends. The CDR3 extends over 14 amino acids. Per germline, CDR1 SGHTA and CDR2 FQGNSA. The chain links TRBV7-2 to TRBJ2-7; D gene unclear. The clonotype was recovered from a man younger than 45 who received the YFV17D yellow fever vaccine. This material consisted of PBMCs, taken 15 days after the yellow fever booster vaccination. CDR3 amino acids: CASSLMGRSLEQYF. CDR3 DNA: TGTGCCAGCAGCTTAATGGGCAGATCCTTGGAGCAGTACTTC.